The sequence of this TCR beta chain was determined in a study of blood T cell repertoires in COVID-19. Across the study: Researchers got acute and convalescent COVID-19 samples from the United States, Italy and Spain. Sources were T cells, B-cell-depleted T cells, or PBMCs; the material itself was cDNA or gDNA.

Germline CDR1 is SGHKS and CDR2 is YYEKEE (reference sequence). This CDR3 has 15 residues. The V and J ends lost 4 bases and 1 base respectively, with 13 bases between them. Generated by immunoSEQ multiplex PCR, the TCRdb table keeps only in-frame clones and is missing some. This table has 470,000 or so clones, roughly 91% appearing once. Sequencing was done on a sample of peripheral blood. The receptor was isolated from a woman aged 25 to 39 with acute or convalescent COVID-19. V is TRBV5-5 and J is TRBJ2-3; D call uncertain. This CDR3 is CASSLRLDGTDTQYF. The CDR3 DNA reads as TGTGCCAGCAGCCTCCGACTGGATGGCACAGATACGCAGTATTTT.